This entry concerns a single TCR beta chain. The target antigen is unknown. PCR used 60 Vbeta primers and 13 Jbeta primers. Assay used: immunoSEQ multiplex PCR; TCRdb lists only in-frame clones, some missing. The profile covers approximately 170,000 clones, with less than 80% appearing a single time and about 0.8% taken by the ten largest. These data belong to a study of cytomegalovirus exposure and HLA in healthy donors. V gave up 2 bases and J gave up 4 bases, with 5 bases separating them. Germline CDR1 DFQATT, CDR2 SNEGSKA (reference sequence). The CDR3 extends over 11 amino acids. Study conclusions and caveats: Later work showed greater clonal expansion in HLA-associated TCR beta chains than in equally common others. The study listed 164 cytomegalovirus-associated TCR beta chains. Looking again later, the authors saw that most CMV-associated TCR beta chains seemed HLA-restricted.

The gene calls are TRBV20-1 and TRBJ1-2; D not certain. Source material: PBMCs. The TCR sequence derives from a female donor in good health and CMV-seronegative. In DNA, the CDR3 is TGCAGTGCTAGACAGTCCTATGGCTACACCTTC. It encodes CSARQSYGYTF.